This TCR beta chain was found in a study of blood T cell repertoires in COVID-19 (TCRdb year 2020). Study-level background: Samples covering the acute and convalescent phases of COVID-19 were provided by collaborators in the United States, Italy and Spain. The sample metadata nearly always contained a de-identified subject ID, COVID-19 status, age in years and sex. Deeply sampled blood TCRbeta repertoires from subjects exposed to, actively infected with, or recovered from COVID-19 were included in the dataset. Where available, HLA class I and class II types were taken from metadata supplied by the sample provider and were not determined by assay-based typing. Samples came from the ongoing ImmuneRACE study (first 160 participants) plus 1,254 subjects from 6 global collaborators. The repertoires were made available in a free public database intended to serve as a resource for research on the immune response to SARS-CoV-2. The prospective study material was composed of cDNA or gDNA derived from T cells, B-cell-depleted T cells, or PBMCs. The full study reports these points: How much clinical and demographic metadata was included differed by source and by participant, and the metadata was provided uncurated.

In the prospective study, participants were 18 to 89 years old, resided in about two dozen geographic areas of the United States, and were enrolled through a virtual design. Cohort assignment in the prospective study relied on participant-reported clinical history from a screening survey and a study questionnaire. Each participant in the prospective study had whole blood, serum and a nasopharyngeal or oropharyngeal swab collected by mobile phlebotomists. Prospective study participants could optionally give additional blood draws and questionnaires over an approximately 2-month period. Blood samples from the prospective study were shipped frozen or at room temperature prior to DNA extraction. V is pared back by 0 bases and J by 3 bases, with 12 bases lying between the germline termini. According to the germline V gene (reference sequence), CDR1 reads SEHNR and CDR2 reads FQNEAQ. The CDR3, from cysteine to phenylalanine, totals 15 residues. Left in the record is the CDR3 DNA by itself, 45 bases read in frame from the first base.

The count of this clone is one. Its antigen remains unidentified. Base-call qualities are not available, and no considerably larger clone is one nucleotide away. TCRbeta CDR3 regions were amplified from genomic DNA by means of the immunoSEQ Assay, a bias-controlled multiplex PCR. Per the source publication's procedure: Within the assay, amplification of reference gene primers was used to estimate how many nucleated cells each sample contained. To quantify the absolute abundance of each unique TCRbeta CDR3 rearrangement, sequence reads were collapsed and filtered. For each sample, productive Simpson clonality was calculated as the square root of Simpson's diversity index over productive rearrangements. TCRdb holds this immuneACCESS table with in-frame rearrangements only. Some clones are missing; in checked studies, unresolved V genes explain under half, and the rest has no known cause. Clone size and V and J calls were adopted from that table, with D and trimming inferred from the DNA. The sample table records about 200,000 clones; approximately 80% of these occur just once. The ten biggest clones cover 8.9% of the sample.

The sequence was obtained from a woman aged 45-59 years with acute COVID-19. The receptor chain draws on TRBV7-9 and TRBJ2-7; TRBD2 is a possible D gene, resting on 7 matching bases. Material for sequencing was PBMCs or T cells enriched from blood (not recorded which). CDR3 protein: CASSLALRGGYEQYF. The nucleotide sequence is given as TGTGCCAGCAGCTTAGCATTAAGGGGGGGCTACGAGCAGTACTTC.